Presented here are 4 T cell receptor beta chains from one specimen sequenced in a study of T cell responses to AZD1222 COVID-19 vaccine (TCRdb year 2021). Library generation was performed with the immunoSEQ multiplex PCR assay. The immuneACCESS repertoire file appears here via TCRdb, limited to in-frame rearrangements. These files lack a portion of the clones; in checked studies, under half of the deficit traces to unresolved V genes, and the cause of the others is not known. Across this sample there are around 100,000 clones, with 90% seen only once. The biggest ten clones account for under 5.5% of the sample. Per the publication, the time point label means: baseline before first vaccination. The material was peripheral blood, obtained on day 0 of AZD1222 vaccination. Receptors were obtained from an adult in good health.

The chain has TRBV7-6 and TRBJ1-6; 10 bases align to TRBD1. The germline V gene encodes CDR1 SGHVS and CDR2 FNYEAQ. The junction had 16 bases not matched to a gene; V was cut back by 1 base and J by 10 bases. This CDR3 has 19 amino acids. The CDR3 loop reads CASSLVIRDRGPNKSPLHF. Here the CDR3 DNA reads TGTGCCAGCAGCTTAGTAATCCGGGACAGGGGCCCTAACAAGTCACCCCTCCACTTT. Using reference TRBV7-6 and TRBJ1-6 for the parts outside the CDR3, the full variable domain is GAGVSQSPRYKVTKRGQDVALRCDPISGHVSLYWYRQALGQGPEFLTYFNYEAQQDKSGLPNDRFSAERPEGSISTLTIQRTEQRDSAMYRCASSLVIRDRGPNKSPLHFGNGTRLTVT.

The gene calls are TRBV5-4 and TRBJ2-1; D is perhaps TRBD1 or TRBD2 (5 bases each). Trimming took 5 bases from V and 4 from J, leaving 13 bases between them. This CDR3 has 14 residues. Germline assignment: CDR1 SGHNT and CDR2 YYREEE (reference sequence). This chain's CDR3 is CASSQWGTYNEQFF. The DNA of the CDR3 is TGTGCCAGCAGTCAGTGGGGGACGTACAATGAGCAGTTCTTC.

This clone was found once. The rearrangement joins TRBV28 to TRBJ1-5; unclear D gene. CDR1 MDHEN and CDR2 SYDVKM come from the germline V gene. The V gene lost 4 bases and the J gene lost 1 base, with 14 bases spanning the gap. The CDR3 has 16 amino acids. DNA of the CDR3: TGTGCCAGCAGTTCACCGGGAGCGGAAAGCAATCAGCCCCAGCATTTT. This codes for CASSSPGAESNQPQHF.

The chain's CDR3 is CASSQGQGAMNTEAFF. The CDR3 bases are TGTGCCAGCAGCCAGGGACAGGGGGCCATGAACACTGAAGCTTTCTTT. The chain couples TRBV14 to TRBJ1-1; 12 bases line up with TRBD1. The V gene's germline CDR1 is SGHDN and CDR2 FVKESK. The CDR3 runs to 16 residues. Trimming at V came to 3 bases and at J to 0 bases, leaving 2 bases not matched to a gene.